The following is a T cell receptor (beta chain) sequence with its context. Each CDR3 protein is one row after TCRdb ran MiXCR on the 5' RACE reads. The table records tens of thousands of distinct CDR3 sequences, just under 30% of them present only once. The origin of this receptor is a female donor with breast cancer. Sequencing was carried out using memory CD4+ T cells sorted from a lymph node. As to subset: memory CD4+ T cells, CD4+CD45RO+CD25-.

In nucleotides, the CDR3 is TGCGCCAGCAGCCAAAGGGGACTAGCGGGAGTATACACCGGGGAGCTGTTTTTT. It specifies CASSQRGLAGVYTGELFF. The chain has TRBV4-1 and TRBJ2-2; 14 bases are a match to TRBD2. CDR1 is MGHRA, CDR2 YSYEKL, per germline. Trimming took 2 bases from V and 3 from J; bases not matched to a gene: 5. The CDR3 contains 18 residues.